This T cell receptor (beta chain) was sequenced for a study of blood T cell repertoires in COVID-19. Study-wide background: The study drew acute and convalescent COVID-19 samples from the United States, Italy and Spain. PBMCs, B-cell-depleted T cells, or T cells provided the cDNA or gDNA that made up the material.

In the source study's methods: It was from reference gene primer amplification that nucleated cell counts were estimated. Sequencing used immunoSEQ multiplex PCR; TCRdb keeps in-frame clones, though not all of them. V and J calls plus clone size are reproduced from that table; the DNA served to infer D and trimming. In the table there are approximately 69,000 clones, more than 75% of which are singletons. The V and J ends lost 6 bases and 5 bases, in that order; junction bases with no gene match: 9. The germline gives CDR1 LNHDA, CDR2 SQIVND (reference sequence). The CDR3 sequence is 14 residues long.

The sequence derives from a human donor in a cohort sampled during active COVID-19. The chain employs TRBV19 and TRBJ2-5; TRBD1 matches at 7 bases. The sample taken for sequencing was peripheral blood. CDR3 DNA sequence: TGTGCCAGTAGAGAAGGGGGCGCGGGCGAGACCCAGTACTTC. It specifies CASREGGAGETQYF. The complete variable domain, with remaining parts taken from reference TRBV19 and TRBJ2-5, reads DGGITQSPKYLFRKEGQNVTLSCEQNLNHDAMYWYRQDPGQGLRLIYYSQIVNDFQKGDIAEGYSVSREKKESFPLTVTSAQKNPTAFYLCASREGGAGETQYFGPGTRLLVL.